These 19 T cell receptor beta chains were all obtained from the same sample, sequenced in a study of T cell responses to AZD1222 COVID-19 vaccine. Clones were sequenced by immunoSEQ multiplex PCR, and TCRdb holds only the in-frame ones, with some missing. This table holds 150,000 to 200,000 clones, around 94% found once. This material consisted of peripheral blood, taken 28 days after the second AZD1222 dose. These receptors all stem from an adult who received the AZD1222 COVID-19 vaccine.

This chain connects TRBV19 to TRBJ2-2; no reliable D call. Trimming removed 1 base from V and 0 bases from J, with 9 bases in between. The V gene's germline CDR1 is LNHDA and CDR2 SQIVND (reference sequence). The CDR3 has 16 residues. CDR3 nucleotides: TGTGCCAGTAGTATAGTTCACCAAGCGAACACCGGGGAGCTGTTTTTT. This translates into CASSIVHQANTGELFF.

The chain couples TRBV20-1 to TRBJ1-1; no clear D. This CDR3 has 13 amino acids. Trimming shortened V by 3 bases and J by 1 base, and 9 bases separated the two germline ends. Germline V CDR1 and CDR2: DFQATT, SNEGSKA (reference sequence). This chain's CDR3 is CSASSVKNTEAFF. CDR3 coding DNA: TGCAGTGCTAGTTCCGTGAAGAACACTGAAGCTTTCTTT.

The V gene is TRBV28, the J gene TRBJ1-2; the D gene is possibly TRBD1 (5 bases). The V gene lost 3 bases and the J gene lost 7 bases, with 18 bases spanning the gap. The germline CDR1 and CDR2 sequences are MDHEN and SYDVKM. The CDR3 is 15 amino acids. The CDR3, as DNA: TGTGCCAGCAGTTTTATAACAGGAGCCCTTCGTGGCTACACCTTC. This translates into CASSFITGALRGYTF.

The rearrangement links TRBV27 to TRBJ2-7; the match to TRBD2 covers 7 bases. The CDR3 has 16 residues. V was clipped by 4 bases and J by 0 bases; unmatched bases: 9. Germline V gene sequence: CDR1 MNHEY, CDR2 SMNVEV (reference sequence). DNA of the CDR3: TGTGCCAGCAGTTCCCCCTCCAGGGAGGGCTCCTACGAGCAGTACTTC. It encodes CASSSPSREGSYEQYF.

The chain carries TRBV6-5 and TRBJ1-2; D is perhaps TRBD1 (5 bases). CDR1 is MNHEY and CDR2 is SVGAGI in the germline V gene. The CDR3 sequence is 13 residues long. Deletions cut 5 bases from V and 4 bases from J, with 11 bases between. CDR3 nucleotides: TGTGCCAGCAGTAGTTTAAGGGGCTATGGCTACACCTTC. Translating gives CASSSLRGYGYTF.

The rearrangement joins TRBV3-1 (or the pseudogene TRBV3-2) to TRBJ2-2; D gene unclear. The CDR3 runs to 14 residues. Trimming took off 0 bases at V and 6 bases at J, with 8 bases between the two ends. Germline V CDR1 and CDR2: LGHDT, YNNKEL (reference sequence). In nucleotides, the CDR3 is TGTGCCAGCAGCCAAGAACTCCCGTCCGGGGAGCTGTTTTTT. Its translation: CASSQELPSGELFF.

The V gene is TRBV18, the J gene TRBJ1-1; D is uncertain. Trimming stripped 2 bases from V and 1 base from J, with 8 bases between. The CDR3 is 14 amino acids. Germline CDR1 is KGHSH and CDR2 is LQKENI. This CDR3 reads CASSPGEWNTEAFF. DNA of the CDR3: TGTGCCAGCTCACCAGGAGAGTGGAACACTGAAGCTTTCTTT.

The CDR3 is CAWSPGQGQPQHF. The CDR3 region has the DNA TGTGCCTGGAGTCCCGGACAGGGTCAGCCCCAGCATTTT. The rearrangement uses TRBV30 and TRBJ1-5; 8 nucleotides line up with TRBD1. CDR1 is GTSNPN, CDR2 SVGIG, per germline (reference sequence). This CDR3 contains 13 residues. V trimming: 2 bases; J trimming: 6 bases; junction bases outside the gene matches: 3. The full variable domain, completed using reference TRBV30 and TRBJ1-5, is SQTIHQWPATLVQPVGSPLSLECTVEGTSNPNLYWYRQAAGRGLQLLFYSVGIGQISSEVPQNLSASRPQDRQFILSSKKLLLSDSGFYLCAWSPGQGQPQHFGDGTRLSIL.

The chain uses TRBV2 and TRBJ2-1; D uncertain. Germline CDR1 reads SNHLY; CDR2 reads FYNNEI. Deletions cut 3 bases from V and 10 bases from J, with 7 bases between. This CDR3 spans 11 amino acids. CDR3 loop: CASSELGEQFF. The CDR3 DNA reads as TGTGCCAGCAGTGAGTTGGGAGAGCAGTTCTTC.

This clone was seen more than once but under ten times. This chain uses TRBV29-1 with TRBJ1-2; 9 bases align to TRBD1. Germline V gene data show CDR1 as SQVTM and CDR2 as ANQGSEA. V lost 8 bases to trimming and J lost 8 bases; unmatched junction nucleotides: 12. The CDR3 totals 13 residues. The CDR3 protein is CSFRPGTGIGYTF. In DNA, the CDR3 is TGCAGCTTCCGACCCGGGACAGGGATAGGCTACACCTTC.

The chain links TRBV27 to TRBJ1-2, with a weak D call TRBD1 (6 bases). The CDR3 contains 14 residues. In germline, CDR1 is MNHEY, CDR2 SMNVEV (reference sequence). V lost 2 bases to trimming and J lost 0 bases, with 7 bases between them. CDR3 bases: TGTGCCAGCAGTTTAGGGGGCGCTAACTATGGCTACACCTTC. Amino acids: CASSLGGANYGYTF.

CDR3 amino acids: CASSLNRGDEKLFF. The CDR3 nucleotides are TGTGCCAGCAGCTTAAACAGGGGCGACGAAAAACTGTTTTTT. This chain uses TRBV5-4 with TRBJ1-4; 7 bases map to TRBD1. J gave up 8 bases and V 2 bases, and 6 bases lay outside the gene matches. This CDR3 comprises 14 residues. Germline values: CDR1 SGHNT, CDR2 YYREEE (reference sequence).

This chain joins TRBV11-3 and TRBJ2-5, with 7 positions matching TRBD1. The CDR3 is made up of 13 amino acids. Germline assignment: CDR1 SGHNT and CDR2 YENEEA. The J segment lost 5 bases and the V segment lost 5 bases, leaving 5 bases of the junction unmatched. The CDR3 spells CASSRTGGETQYF. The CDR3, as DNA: TGTGCCAGCAGCCGGACAGGCGGCGAGACCCAGTACTTC.

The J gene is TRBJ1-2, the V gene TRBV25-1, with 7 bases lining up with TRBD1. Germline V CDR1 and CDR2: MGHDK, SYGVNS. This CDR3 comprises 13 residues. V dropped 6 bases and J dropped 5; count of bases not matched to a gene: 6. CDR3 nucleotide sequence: TGTGCCAGCAGACTTGGGACAGATTATGGCTACACCTTC. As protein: CASRLGTDYGYTF.

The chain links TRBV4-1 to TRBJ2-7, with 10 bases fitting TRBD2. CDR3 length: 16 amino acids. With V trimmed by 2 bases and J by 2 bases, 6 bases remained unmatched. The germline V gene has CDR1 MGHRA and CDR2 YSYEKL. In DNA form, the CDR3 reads TGCGCCAGCAGCCAACCCACTAGCGGGATAACCTACGAGCAGTACTTC. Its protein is CASSQPTSGITYEQYF.

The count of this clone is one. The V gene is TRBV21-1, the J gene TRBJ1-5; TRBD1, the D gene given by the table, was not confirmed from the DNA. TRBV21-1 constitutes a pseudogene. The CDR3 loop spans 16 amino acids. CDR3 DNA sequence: TGTGCCAGCGGGACAGGGATGGTTACTAGCAATCAGCCCCAGCATTTT. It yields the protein CASGTGMVTSNQPQHF.

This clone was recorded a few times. CDR3 region: CASSEAGDPSYTQYF. CDR3 bases: TGTGCCAGCAGTGAAGCGGGAGACCCATCTTATACGCAGTATTTT. The chain carries TRBV2 and TRBJ2-3; tentatively, D is TRBD2 (5 bases). Germline-derived CDR1 and CDR2 are SNHLY and FYNNEI. The V end lost 0 bases, the J end lost 7 bases, and 14 bases lay between the germline ends. This CDR3 comprises 15 residues.

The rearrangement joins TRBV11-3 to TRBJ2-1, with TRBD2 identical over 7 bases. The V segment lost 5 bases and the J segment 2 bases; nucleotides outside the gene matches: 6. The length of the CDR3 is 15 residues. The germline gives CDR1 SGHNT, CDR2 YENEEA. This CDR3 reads CASSMLSGPYNEQFF. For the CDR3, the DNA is TGTGCCAGCAGCATGCTTAGCGGGCCCTACAATGAGCAGTTCTTC. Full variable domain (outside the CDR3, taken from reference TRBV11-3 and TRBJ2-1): EAGVVQSPRYKIIEKKQPVAFWCNPISGHNTLYWYLQNLGQGPELLIRYENEEAVDDSQLPKDRFSAERLKGVDSTLKIQPAELGDSAVYLCASSMLSGPYNEQFFGPGTRLTVL.

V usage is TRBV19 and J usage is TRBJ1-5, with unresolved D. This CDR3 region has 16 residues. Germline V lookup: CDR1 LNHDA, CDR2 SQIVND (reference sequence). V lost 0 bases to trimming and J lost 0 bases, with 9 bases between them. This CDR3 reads CASSIERADSNQPQHF. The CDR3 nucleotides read TGTGCCAGTAGTATAGAAAGGGCCGATAGCAATCAGCCCCAGCATTTT.